Following are 30 T cell receptor beta chains from one sample sequenced in a study of chemoradiotherapy in HPV16-positive cancers. Clones were read by immunoSEQ multiplex PCR, and TCRdb kept only the in-frame ones, dropping some. Of around 5,400 clones listed, approximately 91% are singletons. The sample in question was blood, obtained from a patient who underwent chemoradiotherapy. Receptors were obtained from a human donor with HPV-associated anogenital cancer.

The J gene is TRBJ2-3, the V gene TRBV5-4; TRBD1 agrees at 9 bases. Trimming took 4 bases from V and 2 from J; bases not matched to a gene: 5. The length of the CDR3 is 15 residues. The germline CDR1 and CDR2 sequences are SGHNT and YYREEE (reference sequence). CDR3 coding DNA: TGTGCCAGCAGCGAAGGGACAGGGTACACAGATACGCAGTATTTT. Translated, it gives CASSEGTGYTDTQYF.

This clone has a single count. CDR3 loop: CASSVWGSNQPQHF. The CDR3 region has the DNA TGTGCCAGCAGTGTGTGGGGTAGCAATCAGCCCCAGCATTTT. The chain joins TRBV2 to TRBJ1-5; D gene unclear. The germline V gene encodes CDR1 SNHLY and CDR2 FYNNEI. The V and J ends lost 4 bases and 0 bases respectively, with 7 bases between them. The CDR3 length is 14 residues. Filled out from reference TRBV2 and TRBJ1-5, the complete variable domain reads EPEVTQTPSHQVTQMGQEVILRCVPISNHLYFYWYRQILGQKVEFLVSFYNNEISEKSEIFDDQFSVERPDGSNFTLKIRSTKLEDSAMYFCASSVWGSNQPQHFGDGTRLSIL.

This clone showed up just once. The chain has TRBV5-1 and TRBJ1-1; D possibly corresponds to TRBD1 (5 bases). This CDR3 is 14 amino acids long. The V end was cut by 0 bases, the J end by 5 bases, with 11 bases between. CDR1 is SGHRS and CDR2 is YFSETQ in the germline V gene. CDR3 residues: CASSLASGNTEAFF. For the CDR3, the DNA is TGCGCCAGCAGCTTGGCGTCAGGGAATACTGAAGCTTTCTTT.

This chain uses TRBV21-1 with TRBJ2-7; TRBD1 is the table's D call and was not checked against the DNA. TRBV21-1 is a recognized pseudogene. This CDR3 spans 16 amino acids. CDR3 loop: CASSKDRTGASYEQYF. The CDR3 DNA sequence: TGTGCCAGCAGCAAAGATAGGACAGGGGCATCCTACGAGCAGTACTTC.

The chain carries TRBV27 and TRBJ1-6; TRBD1 agrees at 11 bases. This CDR3 is built from 14 residues. Germline V gene sequence: CDR1 MNHEY, CDR2 SMNVEV (reference sequence). Germline trimming cut 6 bases from V and 7 bases from J; bases unmatched to any gene: 2. The CDR3 DNA follows: TGTGCCAGCAGGGGACAGGGGGGAAATTCACCCCTCCACTTT. The encoded protein is CASRGQGGNSPLHF.

This clone was recorded only once. CDR3: CASSPGQGNSPLHF. In nucleotides, the CDR3 is TGCGCCAGCAGCCCCGGACAGGGAAATTCACCCCTCCACTTT. The chain recombines TRBV5-1 with TRBJ1-6; 8 nucleotides agree with TRBD1. Per germline, CDR1 SGHRS and CDR2 YFSETQ. V was clipped by 4 bases and J by 7 bases; unmatched bases: 4. The CDR3 sequence is 14 residues long.

The sample holds one count of this clone. The chain is built from TRBV30 and TRBJ2-5, with TRBD2 identical over 8 bases. V trimming: 1 base; J trimming: 0 bases; junction bases outside the gene matches: 10. The CDR3 spans 17 residues. Germline-derived CDR1 and CDR2 are GTSNPN and SVGIG (reference sequence). For the CDR3, the DNA is TGTGCCTGGAGTGGATCCTCCGGGGGGGGGTACCAAGAGACCCAGTACTTC. This encodes CAWSGSSGGGYQETQYF.

The chain joins TRBV7-6 to TRBJ2-3; the match to TRBD2 covers 12 bases. This CDR3 has 15 residues. The ends lost 4 bases at V and 6 bases at J; junction bases unmatched: 5. Germline loops: CDR1 SGHVS, CDR2 FNYEAQ. The CDR3 here is CASSSRLAGVDTQYF. The CDR3, as DNA: TGTGCCAGCAGCTCCCGACTAGCGGGAGTCGATACGCAGTATTTT.

The V and J genes are TRBV7-6 and TRBJ2-3; a possible D gene is TRBD2 (6 bases). The V end lost 3 bases, the J end lost 4 bases, and 8 bases lay between the germline ends. Germline V gives CDR1 SGHVS, CDR2 FNYEAQ. The CDR3 is 13 amino acids. The CDR3 protein is CASSLGGADTQYF. The CDR3 DNA follows: TGTGCCAGCAGCTTGGGCGGGGCAGATACGCAGTATTTT.

The genes are TRBV7-9 and TRBJ2-2; 14 bases align to TRBD2. Germline V lookup: CDR1 SEHNR, CDR2 FQNEAQ (reference sequence). J was trimmed by 3 bases and V by 5 bases; bases with no gene match: 2. The CDR3 has 16 amino acids. For the CDR3, the DNA is TGTGCCAGCAGCACGGGACTAGCGGGGGACACCGGGGAGCTGTTTTTT. Translated: CASSTGLAGDTGELFF. The full variable domain, its missing parts supplied by reference TRBV7-9 and TRBJ2-2, is DTGVSQNPRHKITKRGQNVTFRCDPISEHNRLYWYRQTLGQGPEFLTYFQNEAQLEKSRLLSDRFSAERPKGSFSTLEIQRTEQGDSAMYLCASSTGLAGDTGELFFGEGSRLTVL.

In nucleotides, the CDR3 is TGTGCCAGCAGTGAGACAGGGGAGGCCGGGGAGCTGTTTTTT. It specifies CASSETGEAGELFF. The V call is TRBV6-1, the J call TRBJ2-2, with 8 bases fitting TRBD1. Germline V gene data show CDR1 as MNHNS and CDR2 as SASEGT. Losses at the gene ends were 3 bases for V and 6 bases for J; bases not matched to a gene: 3. CDR3 length: 14 amino acids.

The chain recombines TRBV19 with TRBJ2-1; the match to TRBD2 covers 10 bases. This CDR3 region has 17 residues. CDR1 is LNHDA, CDR2 SQIVND, per germline (reference sequence). J lost 1 base, V lost 3 bases, and 6 bases had no gene match. Here the CDR3 reads CASSMTAAGGSYNEQFF. The CDR3, as DNA: TGTGCCAGTAGTATGACGGCAGCGGGAGGGTCCTACAATGAGCAGTTCTTC.

The chain's CDR3 is CASSQDVTGVTETQYF. CDR3 sequence (DNA): TGCGCCAGCAGCCAAGATGTGACAGGGGTAACAGAGACCCAGTACTTC. J is TRBJ2-5 and V is TRBV4-3; 8 bases are a match to TRBD1. This CDR3 region has 16 residues. V lost 0 bases, J lost 4 bases, and 7 bases stayed unmatched. The germline V gene has CDR1 LGHNA and CDR2 YSLEER.

CDR3 loop: CASSLSQAYNEQFF. The CDR3 DNA reads as TGCGCCAGCAGCTTATCACAGGCCTACAATGAGCAGTTCTTC. The V gene is TRBV5-1, the J gene TRBJ2-1; tentative D call: TRBD1 (5 bases). The V gene's germline CDR1 is SGHRS and CDR2 YFSETQ. The ends were cut back, 2 bases at V and 2 bases at J, with 8 bases in the middle. This CDR3 contains 14 residues.

This chain uses TRBV12-5 with TRBJ1-6; no definite D call. Germline V gene sequence: CDR1 LGHNT, CDR2 FRNRAP. This CDR3 has 14 amino acids. Trimming took off 4 bases at V and 5 bases at J, with 9 bases between the two ends. DNA of the CDR3: TGTGCTAGTGGTTACGCGAGGCATAATTCACCCCTCCACTTT. Translated, it gives CASGYARHNSPLHF.

This clone was seen once. This chain connects TRBV18 to TRBJ2-5, with 7 bases matching TRBD2. CDR3 length equals 17 residues. CDR1 and CDR2 (germline): KGHSH, LQKENI. J gave up 1 base and V 3 bases, and 11 bases lay outside the gene matches. The CDR3 loop reads CASSPGKGLAAQETQYF. The CDR3 DNA reads TGTGCCAGCTCACCGGGGAAGGGGCTAGCGGCCCAAGAGACCCAGTACTTC. The full variable domain, with the rest looked up from reference TRBV18 and TRBJ2-5, is NAGVMQNPRHLVRRRGQEARLRCSPMKGHSHVYWYRQLPEEGLKFMVYLQKENIIDESGMPKERFSAEFPKEGPSILRIQQVVRGDSAAYFCASSPGKGLAAQETQYFGPGTRLLVL.

This sequence joins TRBV30 and TRBJ2-1; 8 bases line up with TRBD2. The CDR3 contains 15 residues. CDR1 is GTSNPN and CDR2 is SVGIG in the germline V gene (reference sequence). V lost 4 bases to trimming and J lost 3 bases; unmatched junction nucleotides: 8. The CDR3 is CAWISGIPLYNEQFF. The CDR3 DNA is TGTGCCTGGATTAGCGGGATCCCCCTCTACAATGAGCAGTTCTTC.

This CDR3 is CASSEALGRGAQFF. The CDR3 DNA sequence: TGTGCCAGCAGTGAAGCGCTTGGGCGGGGGGCGCAGTTCTTC. The V call is TRBV2, the J call TRBJ2-1, with TRBD2 identical over 8 bases. This CDR3 region has 14 residues. CDR1 is SNHLY and CDR2 is FYNNEI in the germline V gene. The junction had 7 bases not matched to a gene; V was cut back by 0 bases and J by 12 bases.

This clone was picked up one time. The chain recombines TRBV10-3 with TRBJ1-4; a weak D match, TRBD1 (6 bases). Per the germline V gene, CDR1 is ENHRY and CDR2 is SYGVKD. V lost 4 bases to trimming and J lost 0 bases, with 12 bases between them. The CDR3 totals 16 residues. CDR3 sequence: CAISALDSSTNEKLFF. The CDR3, as DNA: TGTGCCATCAGTGCTTTGGACAGTTCAACTAATGAAAAACTGTTTTTT.

There are a few counts of this clone. The chain uses TRBV28 and TRBJ2-1; TRBD1 agrees at 7 bases. V trimming: 6 bases; J trimming: 4 bases; junction bases outside the gene matches: 6. The CDR3 runs 14 residues. Germline V gives CDR1 MDHEN, CDR2 SYDVKM. The CDR3 loop reads CASSMGTDYNEQFF. The CDR3 region has the DNA TGTGCCAGCAGCATGGGGACAGATTACAATGAGCAGTTCTTC.

This clone came up once. The chain has TRBV6-1 and TRBJ1-6, with a possible D match to TRBD1 (5 bases). This CDR3 is built from 16 residues. The V gene lost 1 base and the J gene lost 2 bases, with 9 bases spanning the gap. CDR1 MNHNS and CDR2 SASEGT come from the germline V gene. CDR3 bases: TGTGCCAGCAGTGAAGGGATGGGGGCCTATAATTCACCCCTCCACTTT. Protein product: CASSEGMGAYNSPLHF.

The rearrangement joins TRBV4-1 to TRBJ2-7; D remains unclear. V lost 3 bases, J lost 0 bases, and 15 bases lay in between. CDR1 and CDR2 (germline): MGHRA, YSYEKL. This CDR3 spans 16 amino acids. CDR3 DNA sequence: TGCGCCAGCAGCCAGACCCTCGGTCAAAGCTCCTACGAGCAGTACTTC. This codes for CASSQTLGQSSYEQYF.

The V gene is TRBV5-1, the J gene TRBJ2-1, with TRBD2 matching 14 bases. Per the germline V gene, CDR1 is SGHRS and CDR2 is YFSETQ. The CDR3 is 15 residues long. Germline trimming cut 4 bases from V and 5 bases from J; bases unmatched to any gene: 2. The CDR3 DNA reads TGCGCCAGCAGCAAGACTAGCGGGAGGGACAATGAGCAGTTCTTC. Translation: CASSKTSGRDNEQFF.

The chain has TRBV5-1 and TRBJ1-5; 9 positions agree with TRBD1. The length of the CDR3 is 15 residues. Germline CDR1 SGHRS, CDR2 YFSETQ. Trimming cost V 4 bases and J 1 base; bases outside gene matches: 3. The CDR3 loop is CASSTGQGSNQPQHF. The CDR3 nucleotides read TGCGCCAGCAGCACAGGACAGGGGAGCAATCAGCCCCAGCATTTT.

The J gene is TRBJ1-3, the V gene TRBV7-2; D call uncertain. V was pared by 0 bases and J by 3 bases, with 9 bases between. CDR3 length: 15 amino acids. From germline, CDR1 is SGHTA and CDR2 FQGNSA. The CDR3: CASSLAMAHGNTIYF. In DNA form, the CDR3 reads TGTGCCAGCAGCTTAGCTATGGCCCATGGAAACACCATATATTTT.

The rearrangement joins TRBV11-2 to TRBJ1-6; D unclear. Germline CDR1 is SGHAT and CDR2 is FQNNGV. Between the trimmed V and J ends, which lost 0 bases and 6 bases, there was a span of 18 bases. The CDR3 has 18 residues. The DNA of the CDR3 is TGTGCCAGCAGCTTAGATCGGGAGGGTTGGGCACTTAATTCACCCCTCCACTTT. Its protein product is CASSLDREGWALNSPLHF.

This chain links TRBV4-1 with TRBJ1-2; D uncertain. V was pared by 3 bases and J by 3 bases, with 8 bases between. The CDR3 spans 13 residues. Germline V gene sequence: CDR1 MGHRA, CDR2 YSYEKL. CDR3 region: CASSQIGHYGYTF. The CDR3 region has the DNA TGCGCCAGCAGCCAGATAGGTCACTATGGCTACACCTTC.

This clone has only one observation. One end of the junction varies from germline; a read error may be responsible. The rearrangement joins TRBV19 to TRBJ1-5; D not certain. Germline CDR1 and CDR2: LNHDA and SQIVND (reference sequence). The CDR3 has 14 residues. The CDR3 is CASTSDASYQPQHF. CDR3 nucleotides: TGTGCCAGTACCTCGGACGCTAGCTATCAGCCCCAGCATTTT.

This clone was observed a few times. V and J are TRBV7-4 and TRBJ2-1, with unresolved D. Germline CDR1 and CDR2: SGHVT and SQSDAQ. The germline V and J ends were trimmed by 4 bases and 3 bases, with 10 bases remaining between them. The CDR3 loop spans 14 amino acids. The CDR3: CASSSNWDYNEQFF. In DNA, the CDR3 is TGTGCCAGCAGCTCGAATTGGGACTACAATGAGCAGTTCTTC. Full variable domain (missing parts from reference TRBV7-4 and TRBJ2-1): GAGVSQSPRYKVAKRGRDVALRCDSISGHVTLYWYRQTLGQGSEVLTYSQSDAQRDKSGRPSGRFSAERPERSVSTLKIQRTEQGDSAVYLCASSSNWDYNEQFFGPGTRLTVL.

This chain links TRBV18 with TRBJ2-7; D is possibly TRBD2 (6 bases). The CDR3 length is 15 residues. Per germline, CDR1 KGHSH and CDR2 LQKENI. Trimming left V 0 bases short and J 0 bases short, with 9 bases between. CDR3 loop: CASSPPGGASYEQYF. Here the CDR3 DNA reads TGTGCCAGCTCACCACCTGGCGGGGCCTCCTACGAGCAGTACTTC.